A selection of T cell receptor beta chains follows, all from one sample in a study of beta chain features in type 1 diabetes. The repertoire was sequenced with immunoSEQ multiplex PCR; TCRdb's copy has only in-frame clones and lacks some. Among some 330,000 clones listed, approximately 10% were seen once. Sample: naive CD4+ T cells from blood. The receptors stem from a woman under 40 in good health. Both conserved end residues are part of each CDR3. D genes are given only for firm matches. Clone size is not always given. Where it is, it says once, few, many or a class for expanded clones.

d_gene	v_gene	j_gene	abundance	CDR3nt	CDR3aa
TRBD1	TRBV18	TRBJ2-5	-	TGTGCCAGCTCAGGGACAGGGATTGAGACCCAGTACTTC	CASSGTGIETQYF
TRBD1	TRBV11-2	TRBJ1-2	few	TGTGCCAGCAGAGAAACAGGGGACAGGGGGGATGGCTACACCTTC	CASRETGDRGDGYTF
-	TRBV16	TRBJ2-1	few	TGTGCCAGCAGCCAATCAGGCAGGGCGGATGAGCAGTTCTTC	CASSQSGRADEQFF
TRBD1	TRBV27	TRBJ1-1	few	TGTGCCAGCAGTTTCTTGGGACAGTTCTTCACTGAAGCTTTCTTT	CASSFLGQFFTEAFF
-	TRBV18	TRBJ2-3	few	TGTGCCAGCTCACCACCGGCAGGGGCAGATACGCAGTATTTT	CASSPPAGADTQYF
TRBD2	TRBV29-1	TRBJ2-3	few	TGCAGCGTTGGACGGGAGGGCACAGATACGCAGTATTTT	CSVGREGTDTQYF
-	TRBV28	TRBJ2-3	-	TGTGCCAGCAGTTTACTCACAGATACGCAGTATTTT	CASSLLTDTQYF
TRBD1	TRBV11-2	TRBJ1-2	few	TGTGCCAGCAGCTTAGTGTTGACAGGGGGAGGCTACACCTTC	CASSLVLTGGGYTF
-	TRBV30	TRBJ2-5	-	TGTGCCTGGAGAGCAGGTTTTGAGACCCAGTACTTC	CAWRAGFETQYF
TRBD1	TRBV7-9	TRBJ1-1	-	TGTGCCAGCAGCTTACTGTCCCGGACAGGGGGGATAATGAACACTGAAGCTTTCTTT	CASSLLSRTGGIMNTEAFF
TRBD1	TRBV18	TRBJ2-7	few	TGTGCCAGCTCACCACAACAGGGGGCCCACGAGCAGTACTTC	CASSPQQGAHEQYF
-	TRBV28	TRBJ1-2	-	TGTGCCAGCAGTTTTGGAGGGTATGGCTACACCTTC	CASSFGGYGYTF
TRBD1	TRBV6-5	TRBJ2-5	few	TGTGCCAGCAGTCGGACAGGGCGAGAGACCCAGTACTTC	CASSRTGRETQYF
TRBD2	TRBV7-2	TRBJ2-7	-	TGTGCCAGCAGCTTACCGGTAGCGGGAGGTGGAGAGCAGTACTTC	CASSLPVAGGGEQYF
TRBD2	TRBV7-7	TRBJ2-3	-	TGTGCTAGCAGCCCCACTAGCGTGAGCACAGATACGCAGTATTTT	CASSPTSVSTDTQYF
TRBD2	TRBV7-9	TRBJ2-1	-	TGTGCCAGCAGCCCGAGTGGGACTAGCGGTAGCTCCTACAATGAGCAGTTCTTC	CASSPSGTSGSSYNEQFF
-	TRBV9	TRBJ1-4	-	TGTGCCAGCTCCCCTGGGCGGGGGATTAGTGAAAAACTGTTTTTT	CASSPGRGISEKLFF
TRBD1	TRBV9	TRBJ2-6	-	TGTGCCAGCAGCTCCCGGGGCAGGGGGCAAGGGGCCAACGTCCTGACTTTC	CASSSRGRGQGANVLTF
TRBD2	TRBV18	TRBJ2-2	-	TGTGCCAGCTCACCATGGCTAGCGGAAAGAAACACCGGGGAGCTGTTTTTT	CASSPWLAERNTGELFF
TRBD1	TRBV6-1	TRBJ2-7	-	TGTGCCAGCAGCCAAGGGGGCCCTCGGTCCCACGAGCAGTACTTC	CASSQGGPRSHEQYF
TRBD1	TRBV4-2	TRBJ2-5	few	TGTGCCAGCAGCCTACGGACAGGGACAGAGACCCAGTACTTC	CASSLRTGTETQYF
TRBD2	TRBV10-2	TRBJ2-1	few	TGCGCCAGCAGTGAGCGGGAGGAAAATGAGCAGTTCTTC	CASSEREENEQFF
TRBD2	TRBV28	TRBJ2-1	few	TGTGCCAGCACCTCGATCGGGGTAGCGGGAGCCAATGAGCAGTTCTTC	CASTSIGVAGANEQFF
TRBD1	TRBV23-1	TRBJ2-7	-	TGCGCCAGCAGTCAACCGGACAGGGAACTTTCCTACGAGCAGTACTTC	CASSQPDRELSYEQYF
-	TRBV7-3	TRBJ2-6	-	TGTGCCAGCAGCTTACGCGGTCCCAGCTCTGGGGCCAACGTCCTGACTTTC	CASSLRGPSSGANVLTF
TRBD1	TRBV19	TRBJ2-7	-	TGTGCCAGTCATTTTTCAGGACAGGGGACCTACGAGCAGTACTTC	CASHFSGQGTYEQYF
-	TRBV18	TRBJ2-5	few	TGTGCCAGCTCGGAGTCCGGGACAAGGAAAAAAGAGACCCAGTACTTC	CASSESGTRKKETQYF
-	TRBV7-6	TRBJ2-3	few	TGTGCCAGCAGCTTAACTGGAGCAGATACGCAGTATTTT	CASSLTGADTQYF
-	TRBV18	TRBJ2-2	-	TGTGCCAGCTCACCACAGGGGCCGGGCACCGGGGAGCTGTTTTTT	CASSPQGPGTGELFF
TRBD2	TRBV2	TRBJ2-3	few	TGTGCCAGCCGACGACTAGCGACGGGTGGAGATACGCAGTATTTT	CASRRLATGGDTQYF
-	TRBV7-9	TRBJ1-1	-	TGTGCCAGCAGCATTCACCGACAGACGAACACTGAAGCTTTCTTT	CASSIHRQTNTEAFF
TRBD1	TRBV18	TRBJ2-2	-	TGTGCCAGCTCACACAGGGACAGGGTGAACACCGGGGAGCTGTTTTTT	CASSHRDRVNTGELFF
-	TRBV5-8	TRBJ2-7	-	TGTGCCACCTCAGGGGTATCCTACGAGCAGTACTTC	CATSGVSYEQYF
TRBD2	TRBV6-5	TRBJ2-1	-	TGTGCCAGCAGTGAACCCTCAGCGGGAGGTGAGCAGTTCTTC	CASSEPSAGGEQFF
-	TRBV7-2	TRBJ2-7	-	TGTGCCAGCAGCCCCCAGGATAGCGGAGCCTCCTACGAGCAGTACTTC	CASSPQDSGASYEQYF
-	TRBV29-1	TRBJ2-7	many	TGCAGCGTTTTACAGGGTGTCGGACACGAGCAGTACTTC	CSVLQGVGHEQYF
TRBD2	TRBV30	TRBJ2-3	-	TGTGCCTGGAGTACACGAACGCCCTCTCTAGCGGGAGGCACAGATACGCAGTATTTT	CAWSTRTPSLAGGTDTQYF
-	TRBV21-1	TRBJ2-7	few	TGTGCCAGCAGCAACGGACTAGCGGGATCCTACGAGCAGTACTTC	CASSNGLAGSYEQYF
TRBD2	TRBV11-2	TRBJ2-7	-	TGTGCCAGCAGCTTAGAGGCGGGAGGCACGATAACCTACGAGCAGTACTTC	CASSLEAGGTITYEQYF
TRBD2	TRBV4-3	TRBJ2-1	few	TGCGCCAGCAGCCAAGATCTAGCGGGAGTTGATGAGCAGTTCTTC	CASSQDLAGVDEQFF
TRBD2	TRBV28	TRBJ2-1	-	TGTGCCAACGCACTAGCGGGAGAGGATGAGCAGTTCTTC	CANALAGEDEQFF
-	TRBV27	TRBJ1-1	few	TGTGCCAGCAGTTCCAGGGAGAACACTGAAGCTTTCTTT	CASSSRENTEAFF
TRBD1	TRBV27	TRBJ2-7	-	TGTGCCAGCAGTTCGAGGGACAGGACCTACGAGCAGTACTTC	CASSSRDRTYEQYF
-	TRBV28	TRBJ1-1	few	TGTGCCAGCAGTTTCGCAGGGTCGGGCACTGAAGCTTTCTTT	CASSFAGSGTEAFF
-	TRBV7-3	TRBJ2-6	few	TGTGCCAGCAGACCAGCGGGCACCTCTGGGGCCAACGTCCTGACTTTC	CASRPAGTSGANVLTF
-	TRBV7-6	TRBJ1-2	few	TGTGCCAGCAGCCCTGCGCCCGGAGCAGGAGGTGGCTACACCTTC	CASSPAPGAGGGYTF
TRBD2	TRBV7-8	TRBJ2-5	few	TGTGCCAGCAGCCCAGGACTAGCGGGAGTTGTTAAGGGAGAGACCCAGTACTTC	CASSPGLAGVVKGETQYF
TRBD1	TRBV15	TRBJ1-1	few	TGTGCCACCAGCAGTGGTCAGGGGGCGCGAGGGTACACTGAAGCTTTCTTT	CATSSGQGARGYTEAFF
-	TRBV5-4	TRBJ1-2	-	TGTGCCAGCAGCTCAGCGGACTATGGCTACACCTTC	CASSSADYGYTF
-	TRBV29-1	TRBJ2-3	few	TGCAGCGTTGCCCCCTCAGGCAGTAGCGCAGATACGCAGTATTTT	CSVAPSGSSADTQYF
TRBD1	TRBV28	TRBJ2-7	few	TGTGCCAGCTTCAAGGGACAGGGGGCGCGGGAGCAGTACTTC	CASFKGQGAREQYF